This T cell receptor beta chain stems from a study of T cells expressing NK-cell markers. Per the germline V gene, CDR1 is MGHDK and CDR2 is SYGVNS. The CDR3 contains 15 residues. TCRdb re-analyzed the 5' RACE reads; it lists each CDR3 protein once, without DNA. Found here are 300,000 to 450,000 distinct CDR3 sequences; the top ten clones hold roughly 5.5%. Sequenced material: blood T cells: a sorted CD56 or NKG2C T cell subset, CD4+ or CD8+ T cells, or bulk PBMC T cells (not recorded which). The chain recombines TRBV25-1 with TRBJ1-6; TCRdb indicates TRBD1, and absent DNA this call remains unverified. The TCR originated in a man aged 18-69 years in good health. This chain's CDR3 is CASSERTGYNSPLHF.